The 3 T cell receptor beta chains reported below all come from one sample, sequenced in a study of cytomegalovirus exposure and HLA in healthy donors. PCR was performed using 60 Vbeta and 13 Jbeta primers. Produced via immunoSEQ multiplex PCR; TCRdb's table is partial and in-frame only. Of 200,000 to 250,000 clones in the sample, around 89% were seen once. The sample taken for sequencing was PBMCs. The origin of the receptors is a woman younger than 30 in good health and CMV-seronegative.

The chain couples TRBV28 to TRBJ2-7, with 9 bases aligning to TRBD1. The CDR3 has 14 amino acids. Germline V gene lookup returns CDR1 MDHEN and CDR2 SYDVKM. Unmatched junction bases numbered 7, after V lost 7 bases and J lost 3 bases. CDR3 residues: CASIMTGGRYEQYF. The DNA of the CDR3 is TGTGCCAGCATCATGACAGGGGGACGCTACGAGCAGTACTTC. Looking up the rest from reference TRBV28 and TRBJ2-7 gives the full variable domain: DVKVTQSSRYLVKRTGEKVFLECVQDMDHENMFWYRQDPGLGLRLIYFSYDVKMKEKGDIPEGYSVSREKKERFSLILESASTNQTSMYLCASIMTGGRYEQYFGPGTRLTVT.

V and J are TRBV7-9 and TRBJ2-7; 8 nucleotides align to TRBD1. This CDR3 region has 15 residues. Germline-derived CDR1 and CDR2 are SEHNR and FQNEAQ (reference sequence). V was clipped by 0 bases and J by 3 bases; unmatched bases: 4. Here the CDR3 DNA reads TGTGCCAGCAGCTTAGCACAGGGGGATAACTACGAGCAGTACTTC. This translates into CASSLAQGDNYEQYF.

V is TRBV5-4 and J is TRBJ2-1, with 11 nucleotides matching TRBD1. J was trimmed by 8 bases and V by 3 bases; bases with no gene match: 7. Germline CDR1 is SGHNT and CDR2 is YYREEE (reference sequence). The CDR3 is made up of 15 amino acids. CDR3 in amino acids: CASSWGQGDWDEQFF. In DNA form, the CDR3 reads TGTGCCAGCAGCTGGGGACAGGGGGATTGGGATGAGCAGTTCTTC.